Below are 10 T cell receptor beta chains sequenced from a single sample in a study of T-cell reconstitution after alpha-beta-depleted transplantation in children. The authors prepared the TCRbeta library with unique molecular identifiers. In TCRdb, the PCR reads were re-called with MiXCR into one record per CDR3 protein. In the table there are 75,000 to 80,000 distinct CDR3 sequences, about a sixth of which are singletons. Sample: PBMCs, mostly from graft donor cells, taken 360 days after TCRalphabeta/CD19-depleted stem cell transplant. These receptors all stem from a male patient between 2 and 9 years old who had a stem cell transplant for acute lymphoblastic leukemia, so the T cells may come from the graft donor.

The chain joins TRBV19 to TRBJ2-1, with 8 bases fitting TRBD1. V trimming: 3 bases; J trimming: 5 bases; junction bases outside the gene matches: 9. The germline gives CDR1 LNHDA, CDR2 SQIVND (reference sequence). The CDR3 sequence is 16 residues long. The CDR3: CASSMLPGQANNEQFF. CDR3 nucleotides: TGTGCCAGTAGTATGCTTCCGGGACAGGCGAACAATGAGCAGTTCTTC.

The chain has TRBV7-2 and TRBJ2-1; D ambiguous. The CDR3 extends over 13 amino acids. V was clipped by 7 bases and J by 6 bases, with 13 bases between them. CDR1 SGHTA and CDR2 FQGNSA come from the germline V gene. In DNA form, the CDR3 reads TGTGCCAGCACCCCTTGGCGGTCCAATGAGCAGTTCTTC. Protein: CASTPWRSNEQFF.

This clonotype was recorded a few times. This chain uses TRBV4-1 with TRBJ2-1, with D tentatively TRBD2 (5 bases). Germline V lookup: CDR1 MGHRA, CDR2 YSYEKL. V gave up 0 bases and J gave up 3 bases, with 9 bases separating them. The CDR3 runs to 15 residues. CDR3: CASSQEDWVYNEQFF. For the CDR3, the DNA is TGCGCCAGCAGCCAAGAGGACTGGGTCTACAATGAGCAGTTCTTC.

The chain uses TRBV12-3 or TRBV12-4 and TRBJ2-2; 7 nucleotides match TRBD1. The CDR3 sequence is 12 residues long. V lost 6 bases and J lost 6; bases outside the gene matches: 1. Here the CDR3 DNA reads TGTGCCAGCAGACAGGGGCCCGGGGAGCTGTTTTTT. This gives the protein CASRQGPGELFF.

This clonotype was counted a few times. The CDR3 sequence is CSATPGGSYEQYF. The CDR3 DNA reads TGCAGTGCTACGCCCGGGGGGTCCTACGAGCAGTACTTC. V and J are TRBV20-1 and TRBJ2-7, with 7 bases that match TRBD2. CDR3 length: 13 residues. V was pared by 4 bases and J by 1 base, with 4 bases of the junction left unmatched. The germline CDR1 and CDR2 sequences are DFQATT and SNEGSKA (reference sequence).

J is TRBJ2-3 and V is TRBV24-1; D gene uncertain. The CDR3 has 14 amino acids. Germline CDR1 KGHDR, CDR2 SFDVKD. V lost 5 bases, J lost 9 bases, and 17 bases lay in between. For the CDR3, the DNA is TGTGCCACCAGTGGCGTTTCCCCATATAAGACGCAGTATTTT. Encoded protein: CATSGVSPYKTQYF.

The chain employs TRBV2 and TRBJ1-2, with 7 bases fitting TRBD1. From germline, CDR1 is SNHLY and CDR2 FYNNEI. Trimming took 4 bases from V and 4 from J; bases not matched to a gene: 6. This CDR3 region has 14 residues. CDR3 DNA sequence: TGTGCCAGCAGTGCGTTCCGGGACAGCTATGGCTACACCTTC. This sequence encodes CASSAFRDSYGYTF.

This clonotype has only a few counts. The CDR3 bases are TGTGCCAGCAGTCTACTAGCTAGCGGAGCTACCTACAATGAGCAGTTCTTC. This translates into CASSLLASGATYNEQFF. V gene TRBV25-1 combines with J gene TRBJ2-1; 7 bases agree with TRBD2. CDR1 MGHDK and CDR2 SYGVNS come from the germline V gene. V lost 5 bases and J lost 2; bases outside the gene matches: 12. The CDR3 spans 17 residues.

This chain links TRBV4-1 with TRBJ2-3; unclear D gene. This CDR3 has 14 amino acids. CDR1 is MGHRA, CDR2 YSYEKL, per germline. Trimming cost V 4 bases and J 6 bases, with 14 bases left between them. The CDR3: CASSLRTHEDTQYF. CDR3 bases: TGCGCCAGCAGCCTCCGGACCCACGAGGATACGCAGTATTTT.

This chain uses TRBV7-9 with TRBJ1-5; TRBD1 agrees at 11 bases. The CDR3 sequence is 13 residues long. The V gene end was trimmed by 6 bases and the J gene end by 10 bases; junction bases not matched to a gene: 5. The germline gives CDR1 SEHNR, CDR2 FQNEAQ (reference sequence). The CDR3 loop reads CASSSDRGLPQHF. CDR3 coding DNA: TGTGCCAGCAGTTCGGACAGGGGGCTTCCCCAGCATTTT.